One sample yielded the 9 T cell receptor beta chains listed below, sequenced in a study of T-cell reconstitution after alpha-beta-depleted transplantation in children. Unique molecular identifiers were incorporated during preparation of the TCRbeta library. TCRdb re-called the PCR reads through MiXCR, storing one row per CDR3 protein. The data show 300,000 to 400,000 distinct CDR3 sequences, with 13% seen just once and about 4.5% held by the top ten. Sequencing used PBMCs, obtained from the stem cell graft. Receptors were obtained from a human donor who donated a stem cell graft to a child with Fanconi anemia.

This clonotype was seen a few times. This chain joins TRBV7-9 and TRBJ1-1, with D hard to call. The CDR3 spans 13 residues. Germline V gives CDR1 SEHNR, CDR2 FQNEAQ (reference sequence). V was pared by 4 bases and J by 5 bases, with 11 bases between. CDR3 coding DNA: TGTGCCAGCAGCTCACGCCTCGCGACTGAAGCTTTCTTT. It codes for CASSSRLATEAFF.

J is TRBJ1-5 and V is TRBV12-3 or TRBV12-4; D uncertain. Trimming cost V 3 bases and J 8 bases, with 11 bases left between them. This CDR3 has 13 residues. The CDR3 coding sequence is TGTGCCAGCAGTTTTAGGTCCTCGGAGCCCCAGCATTTT. Translated: CASSFRSSEPQHF.

This chain uses TRBV6-2 or TRBV6-3 with TRBJ1-1, with a tentative D call TRBD1 (5 bases). Germline loops: CDR1 MNHEY, CDR2 SVGEGT. The CDR3 covers 12 residues. V was shortened by 2 bases and J by 11 bases, with 12 bases between the two germline ends. The CDR3 DNA reads TGTGCCAGCAGTTACGGGGGGATTCCGGCTTTCTTT. It is translated as CASSYGGIPAFF.

The table lists this clonotype with many counts. This sequence joins TRBV27 and TRBJ1-1; 7 bases agree with TRBD1. Germline V CDR1 and CDR2: MNHEY, SMNVEV (reference sequence). This CDR3 is built from 14 residues. Germline trimming cut 2 bases from V and 6 bases from J; bases unmatched to any gene: 6. The CDR3 reads CASSLKGGGAEAFF. The CDR3 coding sequence is TGTGCCAGCAGTTTAAAAGGGGGCGGGGCTGAAGCTTTCTTT.

This clonotype was recorded once. CDR3 nucleotide sequence: TGTGCCAGCAGCTTAGCTCGCCGGCGGAAAGAGAGGGAAAAACTGTTTTTT. Its protein product is CASSLARRRKEREKLFF. V gene TRBV7-2 combines with J gene TRBJ1-4; D gene ambiguous. V lost 0 bases, J lost 8 bases, and 19 bases lay in between. Germline loops: CDR1 SGHTA, CDR2 FQGNSA. CDR3 length equals 17 residues.

This clonotype was counted many times. This chain joins TRBV5-1 and TRBJ2-3; 8 bases line up with TRBD2. Losses at the gene ends were 3 bases for V and 4 bases for J; bases not matched to a gene: 10. Germline V CDR1 and CDR2: SGHRS, YFSETQ. The CDR3 length is 16 residues. The DNA of the CDR3 is TGCGCCAGCAGCTCCCTCTCGCGGGGGGCCGCAGATACGCAGTATTTT. Amino acid sequence: CASSSLSRGAADTQYF.

This clonotype was seen ten or more times. The chain employs TRBV29-1 and TRBJ1-1; weak D call: TRBD1 (6 bases). Germline values: CDR1 SQVTM, CDR2 ANQGSEA. V was clipped by 7 bases and J by 11 bases, with 14 bases between them. The CDR3 totals 10 residues. The chain's CDR3 is CSAWTEGAFF. The CDR3 nucleotides are TGCAGCGCCTGGACAGAAGGTGCTTTCTTT.

The J gene is TRBJ2-5, the V gene TRBV20-1; 10 bases align to TRBD2. The germline V gene encodes CDR1 DFQATT and CDR2 SNEGSKA (reference sequence). The CDR3 runs 14 residues. The junction had 8 bases not matched to a gene; V was cut back by 6 bases and J by 4 bases. For the CDR3, the DNA is TGCAGTGCCCAAAGCGGGGGGGCAGGAGAGACCCAGTACTTC. Translation gives CSAQSGGAGETQYF.

The sample holds one count of this clonotype. The V gene is TRBV7-8, the J gene TRBJ2-7, with 11 bases lining up with TRBD2. V was clipped by 4 bases and J by 5 bases; unmatched bases: 7. CDR3 length: 15 amino acids. Per germline, CDR1 SGHVS and CDR2 FQNEAQ. CDR3 coding DNA: TGTGCCAGCAGCTATAGCGGGGGGGCCGCACACGAGCAGTACGTC. It encodes CASSYSGGAAHEQYV.